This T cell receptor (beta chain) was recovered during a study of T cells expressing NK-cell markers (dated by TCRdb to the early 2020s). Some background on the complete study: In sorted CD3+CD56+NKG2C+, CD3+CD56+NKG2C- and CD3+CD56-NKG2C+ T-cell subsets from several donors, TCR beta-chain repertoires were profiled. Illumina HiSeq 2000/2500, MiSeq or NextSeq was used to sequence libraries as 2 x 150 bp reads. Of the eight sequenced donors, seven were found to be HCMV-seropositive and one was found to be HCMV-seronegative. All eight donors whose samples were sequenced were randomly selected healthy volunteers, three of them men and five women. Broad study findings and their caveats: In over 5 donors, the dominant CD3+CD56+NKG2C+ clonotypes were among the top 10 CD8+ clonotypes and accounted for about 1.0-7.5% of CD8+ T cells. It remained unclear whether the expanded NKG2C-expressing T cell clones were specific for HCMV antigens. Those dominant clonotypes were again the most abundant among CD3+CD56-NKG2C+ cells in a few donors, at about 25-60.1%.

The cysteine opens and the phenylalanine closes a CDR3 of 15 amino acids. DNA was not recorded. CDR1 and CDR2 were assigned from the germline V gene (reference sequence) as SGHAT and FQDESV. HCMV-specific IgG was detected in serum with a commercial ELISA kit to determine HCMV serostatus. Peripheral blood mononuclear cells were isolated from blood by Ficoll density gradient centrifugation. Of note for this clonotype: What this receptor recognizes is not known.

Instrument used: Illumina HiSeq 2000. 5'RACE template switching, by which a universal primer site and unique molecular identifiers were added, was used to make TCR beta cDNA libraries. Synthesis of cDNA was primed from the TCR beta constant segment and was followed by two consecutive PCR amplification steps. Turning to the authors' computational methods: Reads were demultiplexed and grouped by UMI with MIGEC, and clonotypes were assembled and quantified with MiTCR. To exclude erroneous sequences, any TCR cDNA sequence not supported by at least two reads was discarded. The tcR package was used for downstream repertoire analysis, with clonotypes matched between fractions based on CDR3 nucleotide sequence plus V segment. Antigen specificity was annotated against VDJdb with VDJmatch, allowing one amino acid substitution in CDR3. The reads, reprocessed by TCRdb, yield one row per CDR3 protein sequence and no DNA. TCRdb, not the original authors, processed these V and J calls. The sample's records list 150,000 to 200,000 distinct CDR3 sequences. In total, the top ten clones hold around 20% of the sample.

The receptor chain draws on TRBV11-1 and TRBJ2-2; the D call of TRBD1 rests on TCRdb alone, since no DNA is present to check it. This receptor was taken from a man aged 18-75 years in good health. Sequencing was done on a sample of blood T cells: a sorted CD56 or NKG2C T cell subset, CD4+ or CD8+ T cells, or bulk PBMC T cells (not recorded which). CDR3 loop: CASSLLGQGDRELFF.